A selection of T cell receptor beta chains follows, all from one sample in a study of lung T cells in sarcoidosis with Löfgren's syndrome. MiXCR, applied by TCRdb to the reads, yields one record per CDR3 protein. The table has 8,500 to 9,500 distinct CDR3 sequences, roughly 21% seen once. Sequencing input: CD4+ T cells from bronchoalveolar lavage fluid. Receptors originate from a human donor with sarcoidosis (Löfgren's syndrome or another form), or a control subject (not recorded which). Both conserved end residues are part of each CDR3. Fields, in order: clone size, V gene, D gene, J gene, CDR3 DNA, CDR3 protein. The D gene is left open where the match is weak. A clone size is listed for some rows: how often the clone was seen (once, few, many), or a class if it is expanded.

clone_size: many
v_call: TRBV2
d_call: TRBD1
j_call: TRBJ1-1
cdr3_nt: TGTGCCAGCAGGGCGACAGGGGGTGGTAACACTGAAGCTTTCTTT
cdr3_aa: CASRATGGGNTEAFF

clone_size: many
v_call: TRBV20-1
d_call: .
j_call: TRBJ2-3
cdr3_nt: TGCAGTGCCCCCAGATCCGGGGCAAACACAGATACGCAGTATTTT
cdr3_aa: CSAPRSGANTDTQYF

clone_size: many
v_call: TRBV5-4
d_call: .
j_call: TRBJ1-3
cdr3_nt: TGTGCCAGCAGCTCCGGGGGAATTGGAAACACCATATATTTT
cdr3_aa: CASSSGGIGNTIYF

clone_size: .
v_call: TRBV30
d_call: .
j_call: TRBJ2-1
cdr3_nt: TGTGCCTGTGGGGGTTACAATGAGCAGTTCTTC
cdr3_aa: CACGGYNEQFF

clone_size: .
v_call: TRBV19
d_call: .
j_call: TRBJ1-5
cdr3_nt: TGTGCCAGTAGTATCCCTTACCCCACCTTACGAGCCCAGCATTTT
cdr3_aa: CASSIPYPTLRAQHF

clone_size: many
v_call: TRBV2
d_call: .
j_call: TRBJ1-5
cdr3_nt: TGTGCCAGCAGTGCCCGTGTCTCCAGCAATCAGCCCCAGCATTTT
cdr3_aa: CASSARVSSNQPQHF

clone_size: many
v_call: TRBV3-1
d_call: .
j_call: TRBJ1-1
cdr3_nt: TGTGCCAGCAGCCAAGCCTCGGGGTCGTCGGCTTTCTTT
cdr3_aa: CASSQASGSSAFF

clone_size: medium-sized
v_call: TRBV20-1
d_call: .
j_call: TRBJ1-3
cdr3_nt: TGCAGTGCTAGAGCCCCGAACCGAGCTGGAAACACCATATATTTT
cdr3_aa: CSARAPNRAGNTIYF

clone_size: few
v_call: TRBV29-1
d_call: .
j_call: TRBJ1-2
cdr3_nt: TGCAGCGTTGAAGCCGACTATGGCTACACCTTC
cdr3_aa: CSVEADYGYTF

clone_size: .
v_call: TRBV12-3/TRBV12-4
d_call: .
j_call: TRBJ1-2
cdr3_nt: TGTGCCAGCAGTTTAACCCAGGGGTTGGGCTACACCTTC
cdr3_aa: CASSLTQGLGYTF

clone_size: few
v_call: TRBV5-1
d_call: .
j_call: TRBJ2-7
cdr3_nt: TGCGCCAGCAGGCGTACCCCTTCCTACGAGCAGTACTTC
cdr3_aa: CASRRTPSYEQYF

clone_size: many
v_call: TRBV5-4
d_call: TRBD1
j_call: TRBJ2-7
cdr3_nt: TGTGCCAGCAGTCGGGACAGCTACGAGCAGTACTTC
cdr3_aa: CASSRDSYEQYF

clone_size: medium-sized
v_call: TRBV27
d_call: .
j_call: TRBJ1-5
cdr3_nt: TGTGCCAGCACCCCGGGGTCAGGGGACGTTCAGCCCCAGCATTTT
cdr3_aa: CASTPGSGDVQPQHF

clone_size: many
v_call: TRBV6-1
d_call: .
j_call: TRBJ2-6
cdr3_nt: TGTGCCAGCACTTTCCTAGGGGCTGGGGCCAACGTCCTGACTTTC
cdr3_aa: CASTFLGAGANVLTF

clone_size: many
v_call: TRBV3-1
d_call: .
j_call: TRBJ1-5
cdr3_nt: TGTGCCAGCAGCTCCGGGACAAAACAGCCCCAGCATTTT
cdr3_aa: CASSSGTKQPQHF

clone_size: .
v_call: TRBV12-3/TRBV12-4
d_call: .
j_call: TRBJ2-7
cdr3_nt: TGTGCCAGCAGTTTAGTACTAGCCACCTACGAGCAGTACTTC
cdr3_aa: CASSLVLATYEQYF

clone_size: many
v_call: TRBV20-1
d_call: TRBD2
j_call: TRBJ2-3
cdr3_nt: TGCAGTGCTAGAGATCGGGCTAGCGGGAGGGTGGATACGCAGTATTTT
cdr3_aa: CSARDRASGRVDTQYF

clone_size: .
v_call: TRBV6-1
d_call: TRBD1
j_call: TRBJ1-3
cdr3_nt: TGTGCCAGCAGCTCTCAGGGGGCTAGAAACACCACATATTTT
cdr3_aa: CASSSQGARNTTYF

clone_size: few
v_call: TRBV28
d_call: .
j_call: TRBJ2-3
cdr3_nt: TGTGCCAGCAGTTTCCGGGACTCCCCCTATTTT
cdr3_aa: CASSFRDSPYF

clone_size: many
v_call: TRBV19
d_call: .
j_call: TRBJ1-1
cdr3_nt: TGTGCCAGTAGTATAGACCCGGGCTTCACTGAAGCTTTCTTT
cdr3_aa: CASSIDPGFTEAFF

clone_size: many
v_call: TRBV28
d_call: TRBD1
j_call: TRBJ2-7
cdr3_nt: TGTGCGACAGGGTCCTACGAGCAGTACTTC
cdr3_aa: CATGSYEQYF

clone_size: .
v_call: TRBV5-5
d_call: TRBD1
j_call: TRBJ2-7
cdr3_nt: TGTGTCAGCATCCAACAGGGGACCTACGAGCAGTACTTC
cdr3_aa: CVSIQQGTYEQYF

clone_size: many
v_call: TRBV6-1
d_call: .
j_call: TRBJ1-4
cdr3_nt: TGTGCCAGCAGGGTGGACACTGCAACTAATGAAAAACTGTTTTTT
cdr3_aa: CASRVDTATNEKLFF

clone_size: .
v_call: TRBV10-3
d_call: .
j_call: TRBJ2-7
cdr3_nt: TGTGCCATCAGCGAATTAGGGGTGGGCGAGCAGTACTTC
cdr3_aa: CAISELGVGEQYF

clone_size: medium-sized
v_call: TRBV20-1
d_call: TRBD1
j_call: TRBJ1-3
cdr3_nt: TGCAGTGCCCAACCTTTACAGGGGGCTGGAAACACCATATATTTT
cdr3_aa: CSAQPLQGAGNTIYF

clone_size: many
v_call: TRBV18
d_call: TRBD1
j_call: TRBJ1-2
cdr3_nt: TGTGCCAGCTCACCGACAGGGTTCTATGGCTACACCTTC
cdr3_aa: CASSPTGFYGYTF